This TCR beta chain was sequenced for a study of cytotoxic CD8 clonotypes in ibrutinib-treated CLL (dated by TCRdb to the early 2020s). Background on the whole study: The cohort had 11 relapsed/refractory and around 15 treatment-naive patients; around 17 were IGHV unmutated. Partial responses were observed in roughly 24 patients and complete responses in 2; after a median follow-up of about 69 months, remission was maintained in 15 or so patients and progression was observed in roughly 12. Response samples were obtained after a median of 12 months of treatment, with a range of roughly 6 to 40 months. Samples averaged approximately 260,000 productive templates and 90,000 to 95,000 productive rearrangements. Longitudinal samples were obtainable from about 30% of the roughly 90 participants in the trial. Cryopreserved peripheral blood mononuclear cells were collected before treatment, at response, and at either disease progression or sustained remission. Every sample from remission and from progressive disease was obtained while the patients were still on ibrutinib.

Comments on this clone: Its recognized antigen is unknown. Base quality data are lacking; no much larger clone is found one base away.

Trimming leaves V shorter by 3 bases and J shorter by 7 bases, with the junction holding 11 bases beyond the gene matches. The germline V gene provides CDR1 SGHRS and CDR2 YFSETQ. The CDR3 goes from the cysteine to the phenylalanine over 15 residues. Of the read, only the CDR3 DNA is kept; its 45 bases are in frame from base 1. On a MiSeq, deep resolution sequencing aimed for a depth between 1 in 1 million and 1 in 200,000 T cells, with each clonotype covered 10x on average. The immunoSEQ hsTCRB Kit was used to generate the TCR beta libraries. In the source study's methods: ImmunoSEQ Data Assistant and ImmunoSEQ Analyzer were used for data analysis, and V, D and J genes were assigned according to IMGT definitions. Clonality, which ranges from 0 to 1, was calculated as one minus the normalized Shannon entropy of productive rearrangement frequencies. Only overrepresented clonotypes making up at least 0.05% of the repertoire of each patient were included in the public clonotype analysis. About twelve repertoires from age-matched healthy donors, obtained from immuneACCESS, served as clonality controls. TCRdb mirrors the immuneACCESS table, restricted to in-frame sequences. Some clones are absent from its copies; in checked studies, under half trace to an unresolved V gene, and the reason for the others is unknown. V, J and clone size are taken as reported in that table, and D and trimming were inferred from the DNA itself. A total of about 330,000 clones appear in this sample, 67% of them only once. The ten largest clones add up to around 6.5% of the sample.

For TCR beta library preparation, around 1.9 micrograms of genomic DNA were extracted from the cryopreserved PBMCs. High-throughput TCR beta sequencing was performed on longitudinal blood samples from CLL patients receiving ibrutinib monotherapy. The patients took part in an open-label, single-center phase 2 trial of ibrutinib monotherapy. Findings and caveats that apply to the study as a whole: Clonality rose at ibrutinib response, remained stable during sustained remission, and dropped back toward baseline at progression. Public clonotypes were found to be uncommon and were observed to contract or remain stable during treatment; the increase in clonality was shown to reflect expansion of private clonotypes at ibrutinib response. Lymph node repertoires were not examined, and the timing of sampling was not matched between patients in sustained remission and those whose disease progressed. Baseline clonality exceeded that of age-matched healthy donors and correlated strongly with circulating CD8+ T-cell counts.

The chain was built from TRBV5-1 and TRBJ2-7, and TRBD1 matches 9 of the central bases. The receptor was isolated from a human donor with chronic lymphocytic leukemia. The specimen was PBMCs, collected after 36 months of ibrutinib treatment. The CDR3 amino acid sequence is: CASSSFGDRAGEQYF. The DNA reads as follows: TGCGCCAGCAGCTCGTTTGGGGACAGGGCCGGAGAGCAGTACTTC.